The present T cell receptor (beta chain) was sequenced within a study of human T cells and chemical hapten exposure. Whole-study context: Application of 0.01% DPC to the upper back was done by patch test, with a reading at 6 days.

MiXCR was run by TCRdb on the RACE reads, yielding one entry per CDR3 protein. The sample shows under 95,000 distinct CDR3 sequences, around 8.8% of them seen only once. This clonotype was seen only a few times. Time point here: pre-sensitization, week 0. The sample's treatment: therapeutic diphenylcyclopropenone sensitization with weekly scalp DPC. V was clipped by 5 bases and J by 0 bases, with 11 bases between them. This CDR3 is 14 amino acids long. Germline V lookup: CDR1 SGHTA, CDR2 FQGNSA. The TCR originated in a man aged 35-49 years with alopecia areata. Some clones in this sample may be carry-over from other donors' samples. Material: whole blood, obtained in connection with sensitization to the hapten diphenylcyclopropenone (DPC). This chain uses TRBV7-2 with TRBJ2-7; D remains unclear. The CDR3 region has the DNA TGTGCCAGCAGCGCTGCAACGAGCTCCTACGAGCAGTACTTC. Translation gives CASSAATSSYEQYF.